Many counts were recorded for the clone carrying this TCR beta chain. Germline V gives CDR1 LGHDT, CDR2 YNNKEL (reference sequence). V gave up 4 bases and J gave up 4 bases, with 16 bases separating them. This CDR3 comprises 15 residues. Ligated cDNA underwent four rounds of PCR with nested alpha and beta constant region primers and SP2. TCRdb re-analysed the 5' RACE reads in MiXCR, keeping a single row per CDR3 protein. The sample includes roughly 62,000 distinct CDR3 sequences, 7% to 8% of them seen just once. The data derive from a study of naive and memory T cell subsets. TCR cDNA received a 3' ligated oligonucleotide that carried a UMI. Whole-blood samples were about 2.5 ml of peripheral blood from healthy adult volunteers. Cells were not sorted; total RNA input targeted roughly 1 to 1000 ng.

The sequence was collected from a female donor in good health. The rearrangement joins TRBV3-1 to TRBJ1-1; tentative D call: TRBD1 (6 bases). As DNA, the CDR3 is TGTGCCAGCAGCCTAGGACAGACCGGCGGCACTGAAGCTTTCTTT. Its translation: CASSLGQTGGTEAFF.